This T cell receptor (beta chain) emerged from a study of T cell repertoires in cytomegalovirus infection. Across the whole study: Selection of CMV epitopes for the study included recently identified HLA-C-restricted and well-studied HLA-B-restricted ones. Matching HLA type and CMV infection were both indicated by public TCR beta signatures. Study-level findings and limits: Frequencies of public TCR beta families were cumulated, and this identified carriers of CMV plus the relevant HLA. HLA-C-restricted CMV clonotypes gave the most frequent clonotype in two of eight donors.

A word on this clonotype: Its cognate antigen is unknown.

Trimming removed 0 bases from V and 5 bases from J, with 13 bases in between. The CDR3 covers 15 residues. The germline gives CDR1 LGHNA, CDR2 YSLEER. TCRdb re-derived calls from the reads in MiXCR, one entry per CDR3 protein. The data show around 710,000 distinct CDR3 sequences, roughly 28% seen once. The J gene is TRBJ2-5, the V gene TRBV4-3; a possible D gene is TRBD1 (5 bases). The clonotype comes from a human donor in good health (CMV status not recorded). Some clones in this sample may be carry-over from other donors' samples. The sample here was cultured CD8+ T cells from PBMCs, taken from culture after CMV antigen stimulation. DNA for the CDR3: TGCGCCAGCAGCCAAGAAGGCAGGGCGCTGGAGACCCAGTACTTC. It yields the protein CASSQEGRALETQYF.